Listed below are T cell receptor beta chains from one sample, sequenced in a study of response to subunit inactivated influenza vaccine. Each CDR3 protein gets one entry after TCRdb re-called the RT-PCR reads with MiXCR. The repertoire holds some 640,000 distinct CDR3 sequences, with approximately 13% as singletons. The input for sequencing was PBMCs from blood, taken about 14 days before vaccination. The receptor source for this set is a man aged 45 to 65 who received an inactivated influenza vaccine. Each CDR3 is given with its conserved first and last residue. The D gene is left open where the match is weak. Clone size is shown for a subset of rows, as once, few, many or a class of expanded clone.

TRBJ1-1 NA TRBV12-3/TRBV12-4 NA TGTGCCAGCAGTCCTTTTTGGGGCACTGAAGCTTTCTTT CASSPFWGTEAFF
TRBJ2-1 NA TRBV3-1 NA TGTGCCAGCAGCCAAGGGACACCCTACAATGAGCAGTTCTTC CASSQGTPYNEQFF
TRBJ2-3 TRBD1 TRBV4-2 few TGTGCCAGCAGCCAAAGACAGGGAATGAAAGATACGCAGTATTTT CASSQRQGMKDTQYF
TRBJ2-2 NA TRBV10-3 many TGTGCCATCACCGAGAGGGGGGCTTGGAACACCGGGGAGCTGTTTTTT CAITERGAWNTGELFF
TRBJ2-2 TRBD2 TRBV27 NA TGTGCCAGCGGTAGACTAGCGTCCGGTGGCGGGGAGCTGTTTTTT CASGRLASGGGELFF
TRBJ2-7 TRBD1 TRBV12-3/TRBV12-4 NA TGTGCCAGCAGTGGGGGACAGGTTAAGGCCTACGAGCAGTACTTC CASSGGQVKAYEQYF
TRBJ2-1 TRBD2 TRBV5-1 few TGCGCCAGCAGCCAATCTAGCGGGGGGGCGAGTGAGCAGTTCTTC CASSQSSGGASEQFF
TRBJ2-3 TRBD1 TRBV11-2 NA TGTGCCAGCAGCTTAGATCCAAGCCGGGACAGCTGGTCTACTACGCAGTATTTT CASSLDPSRDSWSTTQYF
TRBJ2-1 NA TRBV12-3/TRBV12-4 NA TGTGCCAGCAGTTTAGAGGGTCGGCGAGGGGGGGGCAATGAGCAGTTCTTC CASSLEGRRGGGNEQFF
TRBJ2-5 NA TRBV10-3 many TGTGCCATCAGTGGACAGGCCGAAGGGACCCAGTACTTC CAISGQAEGTQYF
TRBJ1-2 NA TRBV18 NA TGTGCCAGCTCACCTGGAGCAGGGGATTCTGGCTACACCTTC CASSPGAGDSGYTF
TRBJ2-1 TRBD2 TRBV6-2/TRBV6-3 many TGTGCCAGCAGTTATCCGGACGGGATTACGACTAGCGGGAGTAGCTCCTACAATGAGCAGTTCTTC CASSYPDGITTSGSSSYNEQFF
TRBJ1-2 TRBD1 TRBV10-3 NA TGTGCCATCAGCCACGACAGGGTCTCTGGCTACACCTTC CAISHDRVSGYTF
TRBJ2-5 NA TRBV4-2 NA TGTGCCAGCAGCCAAGATAGGAACATACAAGAGACCCAGTACTTC CASSQDRNIQETQYF
TRBJ2-3 TRBD1 TRBV11-1 few TGTGCCAGCAGCCCCTGGACAGGGGGCATGGTTAATACGCAGTATTTT CASSPWTGGMVNTQYF
TRBJ2-5 TRBD2 TRBV20-1 few TGCAGTGCCCGGACTAGCGGGGGGGCCGATAGTTGGGAGACCCAGTACTTC CSARTSGGADSWETQYF
TRBJ2-1 NA TRBV20-1 few TGCAGTGCTAGAGATGTTTTGCGGGCTTTCTACAATGAGCAGTTCTTC CSARDVLRAFYNEQFF
TRBJ2-7 NA TRBV11-1 few TGTGCCAGCAGCCCGTGGTCCCCATCCTACGAGCAGTACTTC CASSPWSPSYEQYF
TRBJ2-7 TRBD2 TRBV6-2/TRBV6-3 NA TGTGCCAGCAGCCGGGCTAGCGGGGGCTACGAGCAGTACTTC CASSRASGGYEQYF
TRBJ1-5 NA TRBV20-1 many TGCAGTGCTAGAGGAGGGGGAGGCAATCAGCCCCAGCATTTT CSARGGGGNQPQHF
TRBJ2-1 NA TRBV7-9 NA TGTGCCAGCAGCCCCCGAGGGGGAGGGGGGTTCTACAATGAGCAGTTCTTC CASSPRGGGGFYNEQFF
TRBJ2-3 TRBD1 TRBV5-1 NA TGCGCCAGCAGCCCCAAAACAGGGGGCGAGGGGGCACGAACAGATACGCAGTATTTT CASSPKTGGEGARTDTQYF
TRBJ2-7 TRBD2 TRBV18 few TGTGCCAGCTCACCAGGACTAGCGGGGGAGCTCGAGCAGTACTTC CASSPGLAGELEQYF
TRBJ1-3 TRBD1 TRBV4-3 few TGCGCCAGCAGCCAACGGTTGGTGCAGGGGGCCTTCGTCTCTGGAAACACCATATATTTT CASSQRLVQGAFVSGNTIYF
TRBJ1-6 NA TRBV20-1 NA TGCAGTGCTAGAGATAGGTTGGGCAGAGGTGGTTCACCCCTCCACTTT CSARDRLGRGGSPLHF
TRBJ1-2 NA TRBV7-2 many TGTGCCAGCAGCCGGGACATCTATGGCTACACCTTC CASSRDIYGYTF
TRBJ2-1 NA TRBV9 few TGTGCCAGCAGCCCTACCGGAGCAGGGCTGCATGAGCAGTTCTTC CASSPTGAGLHEQFF
TRBJ2-1 TRBD2 TRBV7-8 NA TGTGCCAGCAGCTCACTAGCGGAAGAAACCTACAATGAGCAGTTCTTC CASSSLAEETYNEQFF
TRBJ2-3 NA TRBV15 many TGTGCCACCAGCACTAGCACAGATACGCAGTATTTT CATSTSTDTQYF
TRBJ2-3 TRBD2 TRBV7-3 few TGTGCCAGCAGCTTTGATCCGGGACTAGCGGAAGAGAGGTCAGATACGCAGTATTTT CASSFDPGLAEERSDTQYF
TRBJ1-1 TRBD1 TRBV5-1 few TGCGCCAGCAGCTCCGGGACAGGGAAAACTGAAGCTTTCTTT CASSSGTGKTEAFF
TRBJ1-2 NA TRBV5-1 few TGCGCCAGCACCACAGATAACTATGGCTACACCTTC CASTTDNYGYTF
TRBJ2-3 NA TRBV20-1 NA TGCAGTGCTAGAGGTTCCTGGGTATCTAGCACAGATACGCAGTATTTT CSARGSWVSSTDTQYF
TRBJ1-4 NA TRBV4-2 few TGTGCCAGCAGCCAAGAGGGGGACCCCGATGAAAAACTGTTTTTT CASSQEGDPDEKLFF
TRBJ2-1 TRBD1 TRBV12-3/TRBV12-4 NA TGTGCCAGCACTGGCGGACAGGCATCCTACAATGAGCAGTTCTTC CASTGGQASYNEQFF
TRBJ2-3 NA TRBV7-2 NA TGTGCCAGCAGCCGTGTGGGCGGGACCCTCGTTCCAGATACGCAGTATTTT CASSRVGGTLVPDTQYF
TRBJ2-6 NA TRBV28 NA TGTGCCAGCGATGGGGGTTATGGGGCCAACGTCCTGACTTTC CASDGGYGANVLTF
TRBJ2-7 TRBD1 TRBV5-4 NA TGTGCCAGCAGCGCGGGACAGGGTACTGGGTACGAGCAGTACTTC CASSAGQGTGYEQYF
TRBJ2-3 NA TRBV7-9 many TGTGCCAGCAGCCCGGTAACCGGGAGCACAGATACGCAGTATTTT CASSPVTGSTDTQYF
TRBJ1-5 NA TRBV5-1 few TGCGCCAGCAGCTTGAACGGGAACAATCAGCCCCAGCATTTT CASSLNGNNQPQHF
TRBJ2-1 NA TRBV4-2 few TGTGCCAGCAGCCCGAACCTAGCGCCGAGCTCCTACAATGAGCAGTTCTTC CASSPNLAPSSYNEQFF
TRBJ2-3 NA TRBV4-1 NA TGCGCCAGCAGCCAGAGCTCTACAAGCACAGATACGCAGTATTTT CASSQSSTSTDTQYF
TRBJ2-2 NA TRBV30 few TGTGCCTGGAACCCAGGGTTGGCCGGGGAGCTGTTTTTT CAWNPGLAGELFF
TRBJ2-7 TRBD2 TRBV7-2 many TGTGCCAGCAGCTCGTTCGGGGGGTCCTACGAGCAGTACTTC CASSSFGGSYEQYF
TRBJ2-5 NA TRBV7-9 NA TGTGCCAGCGGCGCGGGGGCAGGGGGACTGGTCCAGTACTTC CASGAGAGGLVQYF
TRBJ2-3 TRBD2 TRBV20-1 many TGCAGTGCTCTAGCGGGGGGAATCTGGACGGATACGCAGTATTTT CSALAGGIWTDTQYF
TRBJ2-1 NA TRBV2 many TGTGCCAGCAGTTCGAAGGGAACGTACAATGAGCAGTTCTTC CASSSKGTYNEQFF
TRBJ2-3 TRBD1 TRBV12-3/TRBV12-4 many TGTGCCAGCAGTAACCCACCGGGACAGATCACAGATACGCAGTATTTT CASSNPPGQITDTQYF
TRBJ2-1 TRBD2 TRBV28 few TGTGCCAGCAGTCCTCTGGGCGGGAGCTTGTACAATGAGCAGTTCTTC CASSPLGGSLYNEQFF
TRBJ2-7 NA TRBV6-2/TRBV6-3 NA TGTGCCAGCAGTTACGGGGTGAGCGGCAGCTCCTACGAGCAGTACTTC CASSYGVSGSSYEQYF